The next 17 T cell receptor beta chains were all read from a single sample in a study of cytomegalovirus exposure and HLA in healthy donors. 13 Jbeta primers and 60 Vbeta primers were used for the PCR. Method: immunoSEQ multiplex PCR; TCRdb's copy keeps in-frame clones and lacks some. The sample holds approximately 82,000 clones; around 10% are singletons and the top ten take roughly 22%. Sequencing was done on a sample of PBMCs. The receptors were gathered from a man in his sixties in good health and CMV-seropositive.

This clone has just a few counts. The chain couples TRBV25-1 to TRBJ2-5, with 12 bases matching TRBD2. This CDR3 has 15 residues. J gave up 5 bases and V 4 bases, and 5 bases lay outside the gene matches. CDR1 and CDR2 (germline): MGHDK, SYGVNS. CDR3 coding DNA: TGTGCCAGCAGTGCGCAGGGACTAGCGGGTGAGACCCAGTACTTC. It is translated as CASSAQGLAGETQYF.

V and J are TRBV7-9 and TRBJ2-3; D is ambiguous. V was shortened by 3 bases and J by 0 bases, with 10 bases between the two germline ends. The V gene's germline CDR1 is SEHNR and CDR2 FQNEAQ (reference sequence). This CDR3 contains 15 residues. CDR3 protein: CASSFTLASTDTQYF. The CDR3 DNA follows: TGTGCCAGCAGCTTCACTCTCGCTAGCACAGATACGCAGTATTTT.

This clone was seen more than once but under ten times. The V and J genes are TRBV12-5 and TRBJ2-1, with no clear D. Trimming left V 5 bases short and J 4 bases short, with 18 bases between. This CDR3 is 16 amino acids long. Germline V gene sequence: CDR1 LGHNT, CDR2 FRNRAP. DNA of the CDR3: TGTGCTAGTGGTCCTCCTAGGCAGCTCTCTTACAATGAGCAGTTCTTC. This codes for CASGPPRQLSYNEQFF.

The chain joins TRBV6-5 to TRBJ1-5; D possibly corresponds to TRBD1 (5 bases). Trimming took off 6 bases at V and 4 bases at J, with 13 bases between the two ends. The CDR3 contains 14 residues. Germline V gene sequence: CDR1 MNHEY, CDR2 SVGAGI. DNA for the CDR3: TGTGCCAGCAGCCCGTCAGGGCGGAATCAGCCCCAGCATTTT. It yields the protein CASSPSGRNQPQHF.

This chain links TRBV7-2 with TRBJ2-5; D unresolved. CDR3 size: 13 residues. Between the trimmed V and J ends, which lost 5 bases and 6 bases, there was a span of 13 bases. Germline V CDR1 and CDR2: SGHTA, FQGNSA. The CDR3 reads CASSPEAIQTQYF. In DNA, the CDR3 is TGTGCCAGCAGCCCCGAGGCCATCCAGACCCAGTACTTC.

A few counts support this clone. The CDR3 DNA is TGTGCCAGCAGTTACTCCCAGGGTTCATCGTGGGAAAAACTGTTTTTT. Its translation: CASSYSQGSSWEKLFF. The J gene is TRBJ1-4, the V gene TRBV6-5, with a tentative D call TRBD1 (5 bases). The CDR3 runs to 16 residues. The germline V gene has CDR1 MNHEY and CDR2 SVGAGI. Between the trimmed V and J ends, which lost 0 bases and 8 bases, there was a span of 16 bases.

This clone was counted between two and nine times. The V call is TRBV6-1, the J call TRBJ2-5; D is possibly TRBD1 (5 bases). Germline V gives CDR1 MNHNS, CDR2 SASEGT. Trimming stripped 2 bases from V and 2 bases from J, with 6 bases between. CDR3 length equals 13 residues. In nucleotides, the CDR3 is TGTGCCAGCAGTGAAAGACAGCAAGAGACCCAGTACTTC. It specifies CASSERQQETQYF.

This clone turned up a few times. This chain connects TRBV7-8 to TRBJ1-2; 8 nucleotides match TRBD1. CDR1 is SGHVS, CDR2 FQNEAQ, per germline. This CDR3 is 14 amino acids long. V dropped 5 bases and J dropped 8; count of bases not matched to a gene: 10. CDR3 bases: TGTGCCAGCAGCGAACAGGACAGGGCTTACGGCTACACCTTC. Translation gives CASSEQDRAYGYTF. Full variable domain (outside the CDR3, taken from reference TRBV7-8 and TRBJ1-2): GAGVSQSPRYKVAKRGQDVALRCDPISGHVSLFWYQQALGQGPEFLTYFQNEAQLDKSGLPSDRFFAERPEGSVSTLKIQRTQQEDSAVYLCASSEQDRAYGYTFGSGTRLTVV.

The chain has TRBV5-1 and TRBJ2-1; D unresolved. V lost 1 base and J 5 bases, leaving 7 bases between the germline ends. The CDR3 runs to 13 residues. Germline CDR1 is SGHRS and CDR2 is YFSETQ. The chain's CDR3 is CASSLPTDNEQFF. The CDR3 DNA reads as TGCGCCAGCAGCTTGCCTACTGACAATGAGCAGTTCTTC. Using reference TRBV5-1 and TRBJ2-1 for the parts outside the CDR3, the full variable domain is KAGVTQTPRYLIKTRGQQVTLSCSPISGHRSVSWYQQTPGQGLQFLFEYFSETQRNKGNFPGRFSGRQFSNSRSEMNVSTLELGDSALYLCASSLPTDNEQFFGPGTRLTVL.

The rearrangement joins TRBV30 to TRBJ2-3; 9 positions match TRBD2. This CDR3 contains 16 residues. Germline lookup yields CDR1 GTSNPN and CDR2 SVGIG (reference sequence). With 2 bases clipped from V and 2 bases from J, the junction kept 8 bases outside the gene matches. The CDR3 region has the DNA TGTGCCTGGAGTCTGGGGGGACTAGCAGTCACAGATACGCAGTATTTT. Translated, it gives CAWSLGGLAVTDTQYF.

The chain employs TRBV28 and TRBJ2-1; TRBD2 matches at 12 bases. The CDR3 is 14 residues long. V lost 7 bases and J lost 9; bases outside the gene matches: 7. Germline V CDR1 and CDR2: MDHEN, SYDVKM. The CDR3 region is CASKRTSGATEQFF. In DNA form, the CDR3 reads TGTGCCAGCAAGAGGACTAGCGGGGCCACTGAGCAGTTCTTC.

This clone was observed a handful of times. V gene TRBV19 combines with J gene TRBJ2-1, with D possibly matching TRBD2 (6 bases). The CDR3 runs 16 residues. With 5 bases removed from V and 7 bases from J, the gap between germline ends came to 21 bases. CDR1 is LNHDA and CDR2 is SQIVND in the germline V gene (reference sequence). The CDR3 region has the DNA TGTGCCAGTAGTTACGCACCGGGAGTTCGGCGAAATGAGCAGTTCTTC. Protein product: CASSYAPGVRRNEQFF.

The rearrangement joins TRBV11-2 to TRBJ2-4; 7 bases are shared with TRBD2. V lost 5 bases, J lost 7 bases, and 14 bases stayed unmatched. CDR3 length: 16 residues. Germline CDR1 and CDR2: SGHAT and FQNNGV. In DNA form, the CDR3 reads TGTGCCAGCAGCCCAGCCCGGGGACTACGAGGGAACATTCAGTACTTC. Residues: CASSPARGLRGNIQYF.

This clone has a handful of counts. V and J are TRBV12-5 and TRBJ2-7; tentative D call: TRBD2 (6 bases). Trimming pared 7 bases from V and 5 bases from J, leaving 18 bases between. This CDR3 is 14 amino acids long. CDR1 and CDR2 (germline): LGHNT, FRNRAP. CDR3 DNA sequence: TGTGCTAGTGTTGCCCCGGGGGAGAACCACGAGCAGTACTTC. This translates into CASVAPGENHEQYF.

The rearrangement uses TRBV7-8 and TRBJ2-2, with 7 bases fitting TRBD2. The CDR3 covers 17 residues. Germline CDR1 reads SGHVS; CDR2 reads FQNEAQ. V gave up 7 bases and J gave up 0 bases; unmatched junction bases: 11. The CDR3 loop reads CASTRNGGGTNTGELFF. CDR3 DNA sequence: TGTGCCAGCACCCGGAATGGGGGGGGGACGAACACCGGGGAGCTGTTTTTT. Complete variable domain (other parts from reference TRBV7-8 and TRBJ2-2): GAGVSQSPRYKVAKRGQDVALRCDPISGHVSLFWYQQALGQGPEFLTYFQNEAQLDKSGLPSDRFFAERPEGSVSTLKIQRTQQEDSAVYLCASTRNGGGTNTGELFFGEGSRLTVL.

This clone has a handful of counts. Here the CDR3 DNA reads TGTGCCAGCAGTAGGGGGCGGGAGGGACAAGAGACCCAGTACTTC. It is translated as CASSRGREGQETQYF. This chain uses TRBV6-1 with TRBJ2-5; 9 nucleotides line up with TRBD2. J was trimmed by 2 bases and V by 5 bases; bases with no gene match: 6. The germline V gene encodes CDR1 MNHNS and CDR2 SASEGT. The CDR3 runs 15 residues.

This chain links TRBV4-2 with TRBJ2-3, with TRBD1 as a possible D gene (6 bases). Trimming pared 0 bases from V and 0 bases from J, leaving 7 bases between. The CDR3 is 15 residues long. CDR1 LGHNA and CDR2 YNFKEQ come from the germline V gene. The CDR3 nucleotides read TGTGCCAGCAGCCAAGAAGGGGGAAGCACAGATACGCAGTATTTT. This sequence encodes CASSQEGGSTDTQYF.